This T cell receptor (beta chain) was sequenced for a study of beta chain features in type 1 diabetes. Regarding the study as a whole: Shorter TCRB CDR3s, moderately but significantly so, were found in Type 1 diabetes patients in all four CD4+ subsets.

Each of the CD4+ naive, central memory, regulatory and stem cell-like memory populations was sorted via CD45RO/CCR7/CD25/CD127/CD95/CD27. Germline V gene sequence: CDR1 SNHLY, CDR2 FYNNEI. The CDR3 spans 16 residues. The V gene end was trimmed by 1 base and the J gene end by 5 bases; junction bases not matched to a gene: 8. Points on this clone: Its cognate antigen is unknown.

What was sequenced were expressed TCRB transcripts, since all of the isolated RNA had been reverse transcribed. Libraries were prepared by immunoSEQ multiplex PCR; TCRdb keeps only in-frame clonotypes and omits some of them. The sample has 630,000 or so clones, about 14% seen once. The TCR comes from a man aged 18 to 29 with type 1 diabetes. Sequencing was done on a sample of naive CD4+ T cells from blood. The chain carries TRBV2 and TRBJ2-5, with TRBD2 matching 9 bases. In DNA, the CDR3 is TGTGCCAGCAGTGAAGGTACTAGCGGGCCGGCGGAGACCCAGTACTTC. Its translation is CASSEGTSGPAETQYF.